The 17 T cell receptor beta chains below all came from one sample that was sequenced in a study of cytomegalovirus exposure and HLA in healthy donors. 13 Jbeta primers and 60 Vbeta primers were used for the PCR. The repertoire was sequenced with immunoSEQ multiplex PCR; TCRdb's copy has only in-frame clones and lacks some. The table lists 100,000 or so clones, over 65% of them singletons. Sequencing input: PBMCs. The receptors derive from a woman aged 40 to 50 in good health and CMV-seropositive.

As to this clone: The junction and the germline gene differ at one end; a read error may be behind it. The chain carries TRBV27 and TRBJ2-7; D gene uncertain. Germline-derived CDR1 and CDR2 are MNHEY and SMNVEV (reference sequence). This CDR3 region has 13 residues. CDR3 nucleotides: TGTGCCAGTGGCCCCGGGTCCTCCTGCGAGCAGTACTTC. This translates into CASGPGSSCEQYF.

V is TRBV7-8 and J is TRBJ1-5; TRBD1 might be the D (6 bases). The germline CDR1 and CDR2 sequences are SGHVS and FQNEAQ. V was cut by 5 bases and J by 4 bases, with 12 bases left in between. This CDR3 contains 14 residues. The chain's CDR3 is CASSQTGPNQPQHF. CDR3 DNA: TGTGCCAGCAGCCAAACAGGGCCAAATCAGCCCCAGCATTTT.

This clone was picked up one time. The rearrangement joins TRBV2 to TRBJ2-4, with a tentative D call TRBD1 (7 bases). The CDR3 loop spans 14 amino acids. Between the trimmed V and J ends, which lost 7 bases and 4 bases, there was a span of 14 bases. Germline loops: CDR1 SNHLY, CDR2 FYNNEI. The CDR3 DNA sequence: TGTGCCAGCAAGAGGGACAGCGGGAAAAACATTCAGTACTTC. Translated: CASKRDSGKNIQYF.

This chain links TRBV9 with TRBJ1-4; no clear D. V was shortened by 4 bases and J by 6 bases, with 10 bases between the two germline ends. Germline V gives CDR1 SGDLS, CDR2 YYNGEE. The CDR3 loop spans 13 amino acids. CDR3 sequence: CASSRDGYEKLFF. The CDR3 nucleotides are TGTGCCAGCAGCCGCGACGGGTATGAAAAACTGTTTTTT. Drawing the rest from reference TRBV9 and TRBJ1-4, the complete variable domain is DSGVTQTPKHLITATGQRVTLRCSPRSGDLSVYWYQQSLDQGLQFLIQYYNGEERAKGNILERFSAQQFPDLHSELNLSSLELGDSALYFCASSRDGYEKLFFGSGTQLSVL.

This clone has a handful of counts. CDR3 in DNA: TGCGCCAGCAGTGAATTGGGTGGGAGTTGGAGCCAGTACTTC. This codes for CASSELGGSWSQYF. The chain uses TRBV10-2 and TRBJ2-5; D is perhaps TRBD2 (5 bases). The CDR3 contains 14 residues. Per the germline V gene, CDR1 is WSHSY and CDR2 is SAAADI. Between the trimmed V and J ends, which lost 3 bases and 10 bases, there was a span of 18 bases.

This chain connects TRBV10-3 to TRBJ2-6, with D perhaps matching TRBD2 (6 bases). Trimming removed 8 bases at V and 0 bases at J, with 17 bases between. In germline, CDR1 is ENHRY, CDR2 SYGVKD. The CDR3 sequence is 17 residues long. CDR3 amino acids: CAIRAPFGSSGANVLTF. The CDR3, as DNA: TGTGCCATCCGTGCCCCTTTCGGGAGCTCTGGGGCCAACGTCCTGACTTTC.

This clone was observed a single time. CDR3 in DNA: TGCGCCAGCAGCCAGCACGAGGATAGGGCTAGCGGGACCCAGTACTTC. As protein: CASSQHEDRASGTQYF. The chain carries TRBV4-3 and TRBJ2-5; TRBD2 aligns across 7 bases. This CDR3 is 16 amino acids long. Germline V gene lookup returns CDR1 LGHNA and CDR2 YSLEER. V shed 3 bases and J 7 bases; nucleotides not matched to a gene: 14.

CDR3 sequence: CASSYGRGSTGELFF. The CDR3 DNA is TGTGCCAGCAGTTACGGCAGGGGCAGCACCGGGGAGCTGTTTTTT. This chain connects TRBV6-4 to TRBJ2-2, with D possibly matching TRBD1 (6 bases). The germline V and J ends were trimmed by 5 bases and 4 bases, with 14 bases remaining between them. CDR1 MRHNA and CDR2 SNTAGT come from the germline V gene. There are 15 residues in the CDR3.

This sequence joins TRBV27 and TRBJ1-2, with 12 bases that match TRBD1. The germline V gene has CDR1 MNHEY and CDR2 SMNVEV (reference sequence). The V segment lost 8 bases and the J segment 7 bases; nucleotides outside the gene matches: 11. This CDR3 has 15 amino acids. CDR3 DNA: TGTGCCAGCTTTTCTCCGGGACAGGGGGCGCGTGGCTACACCTTC. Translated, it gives CASFSPGQGARGYTF.

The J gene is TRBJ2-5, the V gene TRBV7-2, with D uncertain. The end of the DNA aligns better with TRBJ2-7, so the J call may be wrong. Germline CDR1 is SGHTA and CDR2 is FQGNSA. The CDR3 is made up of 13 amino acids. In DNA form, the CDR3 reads TGTGCCAGCAGCTTAGGTGCGTCCTACGAGCAGTACTTC. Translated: CASSLGASYEQYF.

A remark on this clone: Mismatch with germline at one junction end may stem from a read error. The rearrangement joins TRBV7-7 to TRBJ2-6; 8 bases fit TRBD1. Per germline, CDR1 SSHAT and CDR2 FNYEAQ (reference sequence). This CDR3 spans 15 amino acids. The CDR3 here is CASSATGAGANVLTF. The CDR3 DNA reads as TGTGCTAGCAGCGCGACAGGGGCTGGGGCCAACGTCCTGACTTTC.

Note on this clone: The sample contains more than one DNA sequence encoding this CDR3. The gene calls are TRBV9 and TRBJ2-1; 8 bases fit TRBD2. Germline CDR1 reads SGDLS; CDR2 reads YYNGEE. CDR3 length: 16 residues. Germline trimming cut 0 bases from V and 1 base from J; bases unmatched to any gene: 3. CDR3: CASSVGLAGSYNEQFF. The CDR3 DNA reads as TGTGCCAGCAGCGTAGGTTTAGCGGGGTCCTACAATGAGCAGTTCTTC.

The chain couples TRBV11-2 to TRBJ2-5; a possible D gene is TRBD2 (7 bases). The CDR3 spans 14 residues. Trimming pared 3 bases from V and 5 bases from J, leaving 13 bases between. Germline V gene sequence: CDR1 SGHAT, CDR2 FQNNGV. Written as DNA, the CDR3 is TGTGCCAGCAGCTTCGGCAGGGGAGGGGAGACCCAGTACTTC. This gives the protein CASSFGRGGETQYF.

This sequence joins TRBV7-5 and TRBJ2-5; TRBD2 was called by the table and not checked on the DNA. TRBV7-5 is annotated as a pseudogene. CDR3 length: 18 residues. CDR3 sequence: CARSSPSGRALRGETQYF. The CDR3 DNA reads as TGTGCCAGAAGCTCTCCTAGCGGGAGGGCTCTTCGTGGAGAGACCCAGTACTTC.

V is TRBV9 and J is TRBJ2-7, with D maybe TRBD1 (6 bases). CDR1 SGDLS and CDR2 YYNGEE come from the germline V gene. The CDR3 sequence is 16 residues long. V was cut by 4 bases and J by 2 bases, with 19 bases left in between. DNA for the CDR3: TGTGCCAGCAGCTCCCAGGGGTCTTTATCCCCCTACGAGCAGTACTTC. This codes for CASSSQGSLSPYEQYF.

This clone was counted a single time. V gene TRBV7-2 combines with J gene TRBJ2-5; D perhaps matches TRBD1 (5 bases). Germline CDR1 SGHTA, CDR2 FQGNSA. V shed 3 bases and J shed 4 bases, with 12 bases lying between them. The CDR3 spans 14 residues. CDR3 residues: CASSFQGVGETQYF. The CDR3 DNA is TGTGCCAGCAGCTTCCAAGGGGTAGGAGAGACCCAGTACTTC.

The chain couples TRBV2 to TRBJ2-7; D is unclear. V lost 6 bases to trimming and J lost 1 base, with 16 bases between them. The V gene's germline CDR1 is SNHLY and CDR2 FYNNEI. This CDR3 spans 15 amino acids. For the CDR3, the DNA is TGTGCCAGCAGGACTGATCTTTCTGGATCCTACGAGCAGTACTTC. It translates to CASRTDLSGSYEQYF.